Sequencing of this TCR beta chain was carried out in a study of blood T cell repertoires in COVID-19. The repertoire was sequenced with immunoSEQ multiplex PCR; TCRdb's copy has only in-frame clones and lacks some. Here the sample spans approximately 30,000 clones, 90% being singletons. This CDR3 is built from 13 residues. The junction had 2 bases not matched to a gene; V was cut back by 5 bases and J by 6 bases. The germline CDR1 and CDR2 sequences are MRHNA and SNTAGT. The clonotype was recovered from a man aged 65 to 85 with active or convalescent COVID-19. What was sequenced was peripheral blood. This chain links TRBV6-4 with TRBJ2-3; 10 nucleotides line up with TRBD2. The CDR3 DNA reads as TGTGCCAGCAGTCGTAGCGGGAGGGATACGCAGTATTTT. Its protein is CASSRSGRDTQYF.